This TCR beta chain was recorded in a study of cytomegalovirus exposure and HLA in healthy donors. General observations from the study: In vitro testing confirmed a few CMV-associated chains as specific for CMV antigens. Listed as cytomegalovirus-associated were 164 TCR beta chains.

Concerning this clone: Its antigen is unknown.

The germline CDR1 and CDR2 sequences are SGHKS and YYEKEE (reference sequence). With 2 bases clipped from V and 1 base from J, the junction kept 5 bases outside the gene matches. This CDR3 has 15 amino acids. TCRdb's table, derived via immunoSEQ multiplex PCR, lists solely in-frame clones and lacks some. The sample consists of tens of thousands of clones, approximately 95% of them appearing once. The gene calls are TRBV5-5 and TRBJ1-1, with TRBD1 identical over 7 bases. The source is a woman younger than 30 in good health and CMV-seronegative. The material sequenced was PBMCs. This CDR3 reads CASSLAGQENTEAFF. The CDR3 bases are TGTGCCAGCAGCTTAGCAGGACAGGAGAACACTGAAGCTTTCTTT. The full variable domain, completed using reference TRBV5-5 and TRBJ1-1, is DAGVTQSPTHLIKTRGQQVTLRCSPISGHKSVSWYQQVLGQGPQFIFQYYEKEERGRGNFPDRFSARQFPNYSSELNVNALLLGDSALYLCASSLAGQENTEAFFGQGTRLTVV.